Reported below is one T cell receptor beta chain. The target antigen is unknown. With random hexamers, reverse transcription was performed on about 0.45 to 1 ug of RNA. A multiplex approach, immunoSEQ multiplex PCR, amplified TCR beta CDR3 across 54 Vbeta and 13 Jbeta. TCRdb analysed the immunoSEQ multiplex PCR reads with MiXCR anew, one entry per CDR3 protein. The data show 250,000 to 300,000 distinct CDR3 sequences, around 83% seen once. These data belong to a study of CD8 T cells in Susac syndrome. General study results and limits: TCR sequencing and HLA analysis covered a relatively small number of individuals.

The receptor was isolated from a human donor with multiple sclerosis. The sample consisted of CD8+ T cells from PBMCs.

CDR3 amino acids: CASSLKATSGSGSGELFF. CDR3 nucleotide sequence: TGTGCCAGCAGTTTAAAGGCGACTAGCGGGAGTGGGAGCGGGGAGCTGTTTTTT. The V and J genes are TRBV12-3 or TRBV12-4 and TRBJ2-2, with 12 nucleotides matching TRBD2. The CDR3 is 18 residues long. The junction had 11 bases not matched to a gene; V was cut back by 2 bases and J by 7 bases.